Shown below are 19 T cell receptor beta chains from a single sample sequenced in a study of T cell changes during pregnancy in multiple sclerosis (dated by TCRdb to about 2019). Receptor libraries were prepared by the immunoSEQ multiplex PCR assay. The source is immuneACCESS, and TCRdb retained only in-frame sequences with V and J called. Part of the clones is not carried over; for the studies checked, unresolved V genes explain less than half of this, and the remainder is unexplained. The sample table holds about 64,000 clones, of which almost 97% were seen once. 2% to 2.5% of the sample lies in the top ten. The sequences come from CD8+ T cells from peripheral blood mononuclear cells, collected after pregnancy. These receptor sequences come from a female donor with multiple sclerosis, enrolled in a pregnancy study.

This chain's CDR3 is CARSLVAGGDNQPQHF. The CDR3, as DNA: TGTGCCAGAAGCTTGGTTGCAGGGGGTGACAATCAGCCCCAGCATTTT. This chain links TRBV5-3 with TRBJ1-5; 7 bases map to TRBD1. TRBV5-3 is classed as an ORF, of uncertain function. CDR3 length: 16 residues. V trimming: 0 bases; J trimming: 3 bases; junction bases outside the gene matches: 6.

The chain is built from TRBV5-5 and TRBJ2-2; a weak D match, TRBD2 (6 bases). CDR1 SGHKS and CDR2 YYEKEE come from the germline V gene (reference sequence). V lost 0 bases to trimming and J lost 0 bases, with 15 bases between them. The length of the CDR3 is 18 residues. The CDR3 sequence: CASSLAWVWEANTGELFF. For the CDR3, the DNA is TGTGCCAGCAGCTTGGCCTGGGTCTGGGAGGCGAACACCGGGGAGCTGTTTTTT. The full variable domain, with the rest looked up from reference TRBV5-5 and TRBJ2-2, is DAGVTQSPTHLIKTRGQQVTLRCSPISGHKSVSWYQQVLGQGPQFIFQYYEKEERGRGNFPDRFSARQFPNYSSELNVNALLLGDSALYLCASSLAWVWEANTGELFFGEGSRLTVL.

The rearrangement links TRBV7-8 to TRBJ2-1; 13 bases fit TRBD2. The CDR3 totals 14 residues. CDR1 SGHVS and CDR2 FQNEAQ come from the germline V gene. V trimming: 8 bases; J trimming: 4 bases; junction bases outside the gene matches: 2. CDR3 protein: CASGGLAGYNEQFF. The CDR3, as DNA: TGTGCCAGCGGGGGACTAGCGGGATACAATGAGCAGTTCTTC.

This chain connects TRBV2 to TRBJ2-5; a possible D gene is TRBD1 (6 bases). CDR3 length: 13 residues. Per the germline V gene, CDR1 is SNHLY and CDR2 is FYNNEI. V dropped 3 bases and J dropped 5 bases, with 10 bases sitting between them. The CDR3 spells CASSDRGLETQYF. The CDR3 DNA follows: TGTGCCAGCAGTGATAGGGGGTTGGAGACCCAGTACTTC. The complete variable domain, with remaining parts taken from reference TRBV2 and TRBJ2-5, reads EPEVTQTPSHQVTQMGQEVILRCVPISNHLYFYWYRQILGQKVEFLVSFYNNEISEKSEIFDDQFSVERPDGSNFTLKIRSTKLEDSAMYFCASSDRGLETQYFGPGTRLLVL.

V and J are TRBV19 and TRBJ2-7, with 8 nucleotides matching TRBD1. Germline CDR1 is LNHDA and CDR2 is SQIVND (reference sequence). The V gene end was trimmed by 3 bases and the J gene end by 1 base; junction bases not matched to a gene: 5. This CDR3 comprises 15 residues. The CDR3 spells CASSMGTGGSYEQYF. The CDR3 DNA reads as TGTGCCAGTAGTATGGGTACAGGGGGGTCCTACGAGCAGTACTTC.

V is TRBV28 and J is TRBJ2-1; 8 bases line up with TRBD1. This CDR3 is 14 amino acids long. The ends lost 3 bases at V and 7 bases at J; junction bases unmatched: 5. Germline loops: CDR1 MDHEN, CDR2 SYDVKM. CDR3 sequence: CASSFRGRWNEQFF. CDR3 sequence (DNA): TGTGCCAGCAGTTTCAGGGGGCGCTGGAATGAGCAGTTCTTC.

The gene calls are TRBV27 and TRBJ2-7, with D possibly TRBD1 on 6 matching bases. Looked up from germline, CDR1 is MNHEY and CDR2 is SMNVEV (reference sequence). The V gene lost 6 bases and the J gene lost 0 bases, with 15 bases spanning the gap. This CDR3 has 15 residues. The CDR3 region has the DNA TGTGCCAGCAGCTTTTACTCGGACAGCTCCTACGAGCAGTACTTC. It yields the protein CASSFYSDSSYEQYF.

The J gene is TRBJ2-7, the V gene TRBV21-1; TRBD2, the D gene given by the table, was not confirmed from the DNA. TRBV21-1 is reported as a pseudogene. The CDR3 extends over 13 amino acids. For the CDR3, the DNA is TGTGCCAGCAGCAAATTTGGTTCCGGCGAGCAGTACTTC. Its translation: CASSKFGSGEQYF.

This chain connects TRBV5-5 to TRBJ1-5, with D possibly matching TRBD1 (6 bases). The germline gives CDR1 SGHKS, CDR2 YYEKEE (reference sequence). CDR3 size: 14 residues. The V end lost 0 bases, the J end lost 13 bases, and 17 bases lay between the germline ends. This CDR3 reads CASSLAGQGLGQHF. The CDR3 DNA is TGTGCCAGCAGCTTGGCCGGCCAGGGGTTGGGACAGCATTTT.

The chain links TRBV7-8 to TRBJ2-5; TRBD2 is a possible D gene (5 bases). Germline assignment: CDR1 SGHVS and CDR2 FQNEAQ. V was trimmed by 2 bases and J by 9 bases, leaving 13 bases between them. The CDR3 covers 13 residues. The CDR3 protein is CASSLPAETSQYF. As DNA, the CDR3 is TGTGCCAGCAGCTTACCAGCGGAAACCTCCCAGTACTTC.

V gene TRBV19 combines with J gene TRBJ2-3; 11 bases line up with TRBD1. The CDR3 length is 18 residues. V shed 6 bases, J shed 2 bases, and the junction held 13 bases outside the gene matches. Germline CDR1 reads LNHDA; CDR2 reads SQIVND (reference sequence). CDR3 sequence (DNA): TGTGCCAGTAGACCGCCGGGACAGGGGGGAACCACCACAGATACGCAGTATTTT. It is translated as CASRPPGQGGTTTDTQYF.

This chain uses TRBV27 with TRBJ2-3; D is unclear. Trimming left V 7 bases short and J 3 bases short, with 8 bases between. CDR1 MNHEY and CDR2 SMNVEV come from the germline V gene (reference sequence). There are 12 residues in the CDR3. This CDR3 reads CASTSVTDTQYF. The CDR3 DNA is TGTGCCAGCACCTCAGTTACAGATACGCAGTATTTT.

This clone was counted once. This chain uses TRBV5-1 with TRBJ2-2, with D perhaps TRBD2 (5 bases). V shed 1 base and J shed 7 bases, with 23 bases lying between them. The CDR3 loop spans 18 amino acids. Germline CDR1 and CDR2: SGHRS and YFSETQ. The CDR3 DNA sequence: TGCGCCAGCAGCTTGAAGGAGTCGCGGGCTAGATTCCACGGGGAGCTGTTTTTT. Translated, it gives CASSLKESRARFHGELFF.

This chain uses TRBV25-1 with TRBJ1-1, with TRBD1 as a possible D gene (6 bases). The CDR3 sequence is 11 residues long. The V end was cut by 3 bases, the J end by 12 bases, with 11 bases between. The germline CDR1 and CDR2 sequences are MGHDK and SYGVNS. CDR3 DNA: TGTGCCAGCAGTGATGTGGGGGCGTCTTTCTTT. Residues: CASSDVGASFF.

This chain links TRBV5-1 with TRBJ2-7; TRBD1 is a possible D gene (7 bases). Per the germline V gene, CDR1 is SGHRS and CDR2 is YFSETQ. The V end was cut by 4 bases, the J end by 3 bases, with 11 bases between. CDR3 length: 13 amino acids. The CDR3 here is CASSAGQFYEQYF. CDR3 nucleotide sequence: TGCGCCAGCAGCGCGGGACAGTTCTACGAGCAGTACTTC.

CDR3 bases: TGCGCCAGCAGCTGGGACAGGGCAGGCGGGGAGCTGTTTTTT. Protein sequence: CASSWDRAGGELFF. J is TRBJ2-2 and V is TRBV4-1; TRBD1 matches at 9 bases. Trimming took 5 bases from V and 7 from J; bases not matched to a gene: 5. The CDR3 length is 14 residues. CDR1 MGHRA and CDR2 YSYEKL come from the germline V gene.

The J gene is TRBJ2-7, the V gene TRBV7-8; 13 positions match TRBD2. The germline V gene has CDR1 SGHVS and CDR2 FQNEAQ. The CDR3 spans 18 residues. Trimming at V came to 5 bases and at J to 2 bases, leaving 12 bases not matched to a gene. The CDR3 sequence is CASSPPDGLAGEAYEQYF. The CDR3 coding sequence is TGTGCCAGCAGCCCCCCAGACGGACTAGCGGGAGAAGCCTACGAGCAGTACTTC.

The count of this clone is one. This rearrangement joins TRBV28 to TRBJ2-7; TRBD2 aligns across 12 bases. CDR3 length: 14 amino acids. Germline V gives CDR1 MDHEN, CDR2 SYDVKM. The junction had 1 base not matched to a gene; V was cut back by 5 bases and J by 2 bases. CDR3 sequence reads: CASSLAGGAYEQYF. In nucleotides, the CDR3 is TGTGCCAGCAGTCTAGCGGGAGGGGCCTACGAGCAGTACTTC.

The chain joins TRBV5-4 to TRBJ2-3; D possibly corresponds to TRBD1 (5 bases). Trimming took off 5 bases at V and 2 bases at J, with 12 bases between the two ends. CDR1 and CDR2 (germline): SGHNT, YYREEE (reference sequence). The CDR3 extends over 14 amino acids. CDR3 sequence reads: CASSLQGPTDTQYF. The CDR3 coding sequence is TGTGCCAGCAGTCTCCAGGGTCCCACAGATACGCAGTATTTT.